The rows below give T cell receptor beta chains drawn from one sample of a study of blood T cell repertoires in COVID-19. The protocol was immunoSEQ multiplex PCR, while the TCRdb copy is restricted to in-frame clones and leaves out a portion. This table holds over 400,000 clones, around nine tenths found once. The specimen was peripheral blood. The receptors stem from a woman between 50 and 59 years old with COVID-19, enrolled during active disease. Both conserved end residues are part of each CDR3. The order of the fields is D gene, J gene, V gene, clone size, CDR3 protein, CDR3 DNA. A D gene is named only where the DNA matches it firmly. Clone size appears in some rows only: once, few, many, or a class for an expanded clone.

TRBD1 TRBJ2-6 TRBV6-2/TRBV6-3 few CASSYPTTWRQGSTGANVLTF TGTGCCAGCAGTTACCCCACAACGTGGAGACAGGGGTCTACTGGGGCCAACGTCCTGACTTTC
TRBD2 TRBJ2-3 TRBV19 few CASSQAGRTTDTQYF TGTGCCAGTAGCCAAGCGGGACGGACCACAGATACGCAGTATTTT
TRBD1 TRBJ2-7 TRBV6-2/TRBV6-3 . CASSRGTGEQYF TGTGCCAGCAGTAGAGGGACAGGCGAGCAGTACTTC
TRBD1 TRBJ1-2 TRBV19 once CASSIAGTGNYGYTF TGTGCCAGTAGTATCGCTGGGACAGGCAACTATGGCTACACCTTC
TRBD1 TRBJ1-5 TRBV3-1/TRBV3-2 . CASSQTGVDQPQHF TGTGCCAGCAGCCAAACAGGGGTGGATCAGCCCCAGCATTTT
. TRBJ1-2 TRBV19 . CASSITVDYGYTF TGTGCCAGTAGTATAACAGTGGACTATGGCTACACCTTC
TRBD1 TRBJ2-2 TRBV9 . CASSVRGTGNTGELFF TGTGCCAGCAGCGTAAGGGGGACAGGGAACACCGGGGAGCTGTTTTTT
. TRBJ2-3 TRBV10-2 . CASEDSALTQLGQYF TGCGCCAGCGAGGACAGTGCCCTCACCCAGCTTGGGCAGTATTTT
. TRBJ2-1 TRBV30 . CAWRAGTSSYNEQFF TGTGCCTGGAGAGCCGGGACTTCCTCCTACAATGAGCAGTTCTTC
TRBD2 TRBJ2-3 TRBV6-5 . CASSYSGTSTDTQYF TGTGCCAGCAGTTACAGCGGGACTAGCACAGATACGCAGTATTTT
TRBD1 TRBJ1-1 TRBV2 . CASSARQGLTEAFF TGTGCCAGCAGTGCTAGACAGGGACTCACTGAAGCTTTCTTT
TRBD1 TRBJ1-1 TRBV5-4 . CASWDRGQNTEAFF TGTGCCAGCTGGGACAGAGGACAGAACACTGAAGCTTTCTTT
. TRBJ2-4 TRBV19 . CASSILAGSSKNIQYF TGTGCCAGTAGTATATTGGCGGGGTCCTCCAAAAACATTCAGTACTTC
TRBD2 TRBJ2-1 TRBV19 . CATSRLAGGGEQFF TGTGCCACCTCTCGACTAGCGGGGGGAGGGGAGCAGTTCTTC
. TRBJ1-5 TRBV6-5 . CASRSKTGNQPQHF TGTGCCAGCAGAAGTAAAACAGGGAATCAGCCCCAGCATTTT
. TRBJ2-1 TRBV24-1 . CATSDFSGNEQFF TGTGCCACCAGTGATTTCTCAGGGAATGAGCAGTTCTTC
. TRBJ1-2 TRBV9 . CASSVDTGGYGYTF TGTGCCAGCAGCGTAGATACGGGGGGCTATGGCTACACCTTC
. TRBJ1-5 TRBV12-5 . CASGLVGFTAGLNQPQHF TGTGCTAGTGGTTTGGTAGGTTTTACGGCGGGACTGAATCAGCCCCAGCATTTT
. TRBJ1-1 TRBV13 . CASSLGVLQNTEAFF TGTGCCAGCAGCTTAGGGGTCTTACAGAACACTGAAGCTTTCTTT
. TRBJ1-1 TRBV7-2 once CASSYSLSTEAFF TGTGCCAGCAGCTACTCCTTGTCCACTGAAGCTTTCTTT
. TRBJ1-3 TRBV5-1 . CASSLEVGSGNTIYF TGCGCCAGCAGCTTGGAGGTCGGGTCTGGAAACACCATATATTTT
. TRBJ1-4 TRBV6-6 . CASSYFQGAGEKLFF TGTGCCAGCAGTTATTTCCAAGGGGCAGGGGAAAAACTGTTTTTT
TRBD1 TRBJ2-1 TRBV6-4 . CASSDSYGTGIYNEQFF TGTGCCAGCAGTGACTCATACGGGACAGGAATCTACAATGAGCAGTTCTTC
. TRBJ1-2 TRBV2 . CASSVPGLYGYTF TGTGCCAGCAGTGTCCCCGGACTCTATGGCTACACCTTC